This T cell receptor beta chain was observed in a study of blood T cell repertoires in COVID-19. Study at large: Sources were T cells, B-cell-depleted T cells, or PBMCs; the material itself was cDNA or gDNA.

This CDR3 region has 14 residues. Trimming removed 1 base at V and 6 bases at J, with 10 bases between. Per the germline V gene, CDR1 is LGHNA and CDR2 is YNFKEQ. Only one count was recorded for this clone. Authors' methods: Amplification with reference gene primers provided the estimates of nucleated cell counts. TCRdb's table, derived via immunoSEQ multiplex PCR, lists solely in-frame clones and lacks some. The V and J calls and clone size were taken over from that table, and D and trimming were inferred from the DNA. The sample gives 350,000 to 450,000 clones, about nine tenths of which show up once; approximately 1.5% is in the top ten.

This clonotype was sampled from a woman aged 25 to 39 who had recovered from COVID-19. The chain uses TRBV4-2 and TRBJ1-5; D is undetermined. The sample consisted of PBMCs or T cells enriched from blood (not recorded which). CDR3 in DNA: TGTGCCAGCAGCCAAGCCTTAGTAGCTCAGCCCCAGCATTTT. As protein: CASSQALVAQPQHF.